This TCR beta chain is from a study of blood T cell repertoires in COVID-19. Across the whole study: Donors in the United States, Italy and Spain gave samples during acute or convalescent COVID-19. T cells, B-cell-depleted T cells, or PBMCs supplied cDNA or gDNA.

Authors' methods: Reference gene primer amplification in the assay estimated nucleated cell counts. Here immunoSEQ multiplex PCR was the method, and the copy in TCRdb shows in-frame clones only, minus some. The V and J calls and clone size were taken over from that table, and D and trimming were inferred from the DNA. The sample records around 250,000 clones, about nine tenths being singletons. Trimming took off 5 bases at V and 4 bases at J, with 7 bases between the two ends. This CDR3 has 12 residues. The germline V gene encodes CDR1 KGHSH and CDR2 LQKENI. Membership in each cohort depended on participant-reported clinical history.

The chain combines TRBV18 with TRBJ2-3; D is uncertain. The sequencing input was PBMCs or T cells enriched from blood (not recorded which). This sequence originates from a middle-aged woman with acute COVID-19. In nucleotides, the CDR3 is TGTGCCAGCTCAATCCGTTCAGATACGCAGTATTTT. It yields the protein CASSIRSDTQYF. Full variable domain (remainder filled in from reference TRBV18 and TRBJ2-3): NAGVMQNPRHLVRRRGQEARLRCSPMKGHSHVYWYRQLPEEGLKFMVYLQKENIIDESGMPKERFSAEFPKEGPSILRIQQVVRGDSAAYFCASSIRSDTQYFGPGTRLTVL.